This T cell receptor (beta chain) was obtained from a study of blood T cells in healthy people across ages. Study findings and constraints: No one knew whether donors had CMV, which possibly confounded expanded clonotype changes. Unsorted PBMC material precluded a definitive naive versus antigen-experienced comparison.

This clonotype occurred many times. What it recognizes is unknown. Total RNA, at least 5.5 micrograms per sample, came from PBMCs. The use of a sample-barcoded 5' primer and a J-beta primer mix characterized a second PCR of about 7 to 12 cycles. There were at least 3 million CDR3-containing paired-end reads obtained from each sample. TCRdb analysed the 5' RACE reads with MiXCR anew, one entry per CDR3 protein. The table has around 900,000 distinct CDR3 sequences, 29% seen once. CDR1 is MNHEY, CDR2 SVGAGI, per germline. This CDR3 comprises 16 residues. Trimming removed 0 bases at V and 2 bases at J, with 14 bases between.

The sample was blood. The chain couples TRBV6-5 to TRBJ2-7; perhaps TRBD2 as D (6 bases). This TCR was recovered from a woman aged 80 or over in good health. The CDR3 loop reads CASSYSFVGGTYEQYF. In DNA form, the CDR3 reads TGTGCCAGCAGTTACTCGTTCGTCGGGGGTACCTACGAGCAGTACTTC.